This is a list of T cell receptor beta chains from one sample in a study of beta chain features in type 1 diabetes. Method: immunoSEQ multiplex PCR; TCRdb's copy keeps in-frame clones and lacks some. The data hold roughly 290,000 clones, with approximately 8.1% observed a single time. Sequencing was performed on central memory CD4+ T cells from blood. Receptors were obtained from a woman aged 18-29 years in good health. CDR3s include the opening cysteine and the closing phenylalanine or tryptophan.

V,J,CDR3
TRBV6-1,TRBJ2-5,CASSDRGETQYF
TRBV11-3,TRBJ2-5,CASSYRQAGSETQYF
TRBV9,TRBJ1-2,CASSARGRTETNYGYTF
TRBV2,TRBJ2-6,CASSLTGHSSGANVLTF
TRBV29-1,TRBJ1-2,CSVQGQGAWGYTF
TRBV6-1,TRBJ1-1,CASSPRPRATEAFF
TRBV2,TRBJ1-5,CASEGQASNQPQHF
TRBV7-6,TRBJ2-3,CASSSQVGIVTDTQYF
TRBV5-4,TRBJ2-4,CASSEGGEARNIQYF
TRBV6-6,TRBJ1-2,CASSTSYDVTF
TRBV29-1,TRBJ2-5,CSVGPRLYQETQYF
TRBV19,TRBJ2-3,CASRRRDRAFTDTQYF
TRBV4-3,TRBJ1-1,CASSQPWQPNTEAFF
TRBV5-1,TRBJ2-3,CASSSQGMTDTQYF
TRBV27,TRBJ1-5,CASSLTLNQPQHF
TRBV4-1,TRBJ2-1,CASSQPGKKDNEQFF
TRBV9,TRBJ2-5,CASSKHEKETQYF
TRBV7-9,TRBJ1-1,CASSQGFRNTEAFF
TRBV7-9,TRBJ2-3,CATFRPGGGTDTQYF
TRBV29-1,TRBJ2-5,CSVGASGKETQYF
TRBV7-2,TRBJ1-5,CASSPQQGYNQPQHF
TRBV28,TRBJ1-5,CASSLGGASNQPQHF
TRBV28,TRBJ2-3,CASRRASGGGASDTQYF
TRBV7-9,TRBJ2-5,CASSYTSGGLETQYF
TRBV9,TRBJ2-1,CASSRTPGLSSYNEQFF
TRBV10-3,TRBJ1-1,CAITQGGKAFF
TRBV29-1,.,CSVETATYEQYF
TRBV28,TRBJ1-5,CASSPQGARNQPQHF
TRBV30,TRBJ1-5,CAWDSSNQPQHF
TRBV12-5,TRBJ1-1,CASGLGDWGVTEAFF
TRBV27,TRBJ1-6,CASSSFGTGYNSPLHF
TRBV15,TRBJ1-3,CATSRKLQGGGSGNTIYF
TRBV25-1,TRBJ2-7,CASKLAGGREQYF
TRBV2,TRBJ1-5,CASDRRSNQPQHF
TRBV28,TRBJ2-2,CAALGAGHFTGELFF
TRBV5-4,TRBJ1-6,CASSLRGDGYSLHF
TRBV7-9,TRBJ2-1,CASSTSYGSYNEQFF
TRBV4-2,TRBJ2-3,CASSQAASGDTQYF
TRBV7-9,TRBJ1-5,CASSSGQGAIKQPQHF
TRBV7-2,TRBJ2-3,CASRTRQGTDTQYF
TRBV18,TRBJ2-1,CASSGSVAGGNEQFF
TRBV19,TRBJ2-1,CASSWAGGSYNEQFF
TRBV7-9,TRBJ1-3,CASSLEGTIGNTIYF
TRBV4-1,TRBJ2-5,CASSQTPGQGLKTQYF
TRBV2,TRBJ1-2,CASSQGQINGYTF
TRBV27,TRBJ2-1,CASSRLAGYEQFF
TRBV29-1,TRBJ2-3,CSVEGGAGADTQYF
TRBV29-1,TRBJ1-4,CSVAGGQTTEKLFF
TRBV2,TRBJ2-3,CASRGQGLSTDTQYF
TRBV28,TRBJ1-5,CASSYLQGGARKAQHF
TRBV7-9,TRBJ1-2,CASSLPNRDGYTF
TRBV7-2,TRBJ2-3,CASSPHRQTSRTDTQYF
TRBV7-9,TRBJ2-5,CASSPRTRETQYF
TRBV30,TRBJ2-7,CAWSVHLNYEQYF
TRBV6-5,TRBJ2-5,CASSNRRDRTSDF
TRBV4-3,TRBJ1-2,CASSQGARQGIRGYTF
TRBV2,TRBJ2-1,CASSGTYSYNEQFF